These 21 T cell receptor beta chains share one sample of origin, sequenced in a study of CD8 T cells in Susac syndrome (dated by TCRdb to the late 2010s). The protocol used for the library was the immunoSEQ multiplex PCR assay. RNA was extracted with the RNeasy kit and about 0.45 to 1 ug was reverse transcribed using random hexamers. TCRdb trimmed public reads at Q25 via fastp, called clones via MiXCR and kept in-frame beta chains. Merged by CDR3 protein, the rows form single entries marked with the most common genes and DNA. The sample profile shows some 160,000 distinct CDR3 sequences; roughly 95% of them were found once. Roughly 0.16% of the sample comes from the top ten. Sequencing used CD8+ T cells from PBMCs. The receptors were sampled from a human donor with multiple sclerosis.

The chain's CDR3 is CASSLTRSSYEQYF. CDR3 DNA sequence: TGTGCCAGCAGCTTAACTCGAAGCTCCTACGAGCAGTACTTC. This sequence joins TRBV13 and TRBJ2-7, with D unclear. Germline assignment: CDR1 PRHDT and CDR2 FYEKMQ (reference sequence). The V gene lost 2 bases and the J gene lost 0 bases, with 8 bases spanning the gap. The CDR3 is 14 amino acids. Combining the CDR3 with reference TRBV13 and TRBJ2-7 gives the whole variable domain AAGVIQSPRHLIKEKRETATLKCYPIPRHDTVYWYQQGPGQDPQFLISFYEKMQSDKGSIPDRFSAQQFSDYHSELNMSSLELGDSALYFCASSLTRSSYEQYFGPGTRLTVT.

CDR3 nucleotide sequence: TGCAGCGTCGTCATCAGGGGGCGGATTGATGAAAAACTGTTTTTT. Protein: CSVVIRGRIDEKLFF. The chain uses TRBV29-1 and TRBJ1-4; 8 bases are shared with TRBD1. Germline CDR1 and CDR2: SQVTM and ANQGSEA. This CDR3 region has 15 residues. Trimming removed 6 bases from V and 6 bases from J; junction bases left unmatched: 12.

The chain joins TRBV9 to TRBJ2-1, with 14 bases aligning to TRBD2. Germline CDR1 and CDR2: SGDLS and YYNGEE. The CDR3 sequence is 14 residues long. The junction had 1 base not matched to a gene; V was cut back by 3 bases and J by 8 bases. CDR3 nucleotides: TGTGCCAGCAGCGGACTAGCGGGAGGGGATGAGCAGTTCTTC. Amino acid sequence: CASSGLAGGDEQFF.

The chain's CDR3 is CASSGGTGDNEQFF. The DNA of the CDR3 is TGTGCCAGCAGTGGAGGGACAGGGGACAATGAGCAGTTCTTC. The genes are TRBV25-1 and TRBJ2-1, with 10 bases fitting TRBD1. CDR1 and CDR2 from the germline V gene are MGHDK and SYGVNS. This CDR3 has 14 residues. J was trimmed by 5 bases and V by 4 bases; bases with no gene match: 2.

This clonotype has only one observation. The chain uses TRBV15 and TRBJ2-5; tentatively, D is TRBD1 (6 bases). Trimming removed 1 base at V and 5 bases at J, with 14 bases between. The CDR3 totals 15 residues. CDR1 is LNHNV, CDR2 YYDKDF, per germline (reference sequence). The CDR3 region is CATSRGQGRQETQYF. CDR3 nucleotides: TGTGCCACCAGCAGAGGTCAGGGGCGTCAGGAGACCCAGTACTTC.

The chain links TRBV21-1 to TRBJ2-7. TRBV21-1 is termed a pseudogene. The CDR3 consists of 11 residues. CDR3 sequence (DNA): TGTGCCGGGGATATGAACTACGAGCAGTACTTC. It translates to CAGDMNYEQYF.

This sequence joins TRBV10-3 and TRBJ1-5; D remains unclear. This CDR3 spans 12 amino acids. CDR1 ENHRY and CDR2 SYGVKD come from the germline V gene. V was trimmed by 5 bases and J by 4 bases, leaving 6 bases between them. CDR3 nucleotide sequence: TGTGCCATCAGTATAGGGAATCAGCCCCAGCATTTT. Encoded protein: CAISIGNQPQHF.

The chain's CDR3 is CASSVESDRETQYF. The CDR3 DNA reads TGTGCCAGCAGCGTAGAGTCGGATCGGGAGACCCAGTACTTC. The V and J genes are TRBV9 and TRBJ2-5; no clear D. The CDR3 has 14 residues. Per the germline V gene, CDR1 is SGDLS and CDR2 is YYNGEE. Trimming left V 0 bases short and J 5 bases short, with 11 bases between. Looking up the rest from reference TRBV9 and TRBJ2-5 gives the full variable domain: DSGVTQTPKHLITATGQRVTLRCSPRSGDLSVYWYQQSLDQGLQFLIQYYNGEERAKGNILERFSAQQFPDLHSELNLSSLELGDSALYFCASSVESDRETQYFGPGTRLLVL.

As DNA, the CDR3 is TGTGCCAGCAGTGTGAAGAGGGATGTGAAGAACTATGGCTACACCTTC. This gives the protein CASSVKRDVKNYGYTF. The chain joins TRBV6-6 to TRBJ1-2; D is uncertain. The CDR3 runs to 16 residues. V dropped 5 bases and J dropped 2 bases, with 18 bases sitting between them. Germline V CDR1 and CDR2: MNHNY, SVGAGI (reference sequence).

This rearrangement joins TRBV28 to TRBJ1-5, with 9 bases that match TRBD1. In germline, CDR1 is MDHEN, CDR2 SYDVKM. CDR3 size: 15 residues. After removal of 5 bases from V and 4 bases from J, the junction contained 6 bases not matched to a gene. Here the CDR3 DNA reads TGTGCCAGCAGTCCGACAGGGGGTGGGAATCAGCCCCAGCATTTT. It translates to CASSPTGGGNQPQHF.

This chain joins TRBV4-1 and TRBJ2-2, with TRBD1 identical over 7 bases. Germline V gene data show CDR1 as MGHRA and CDR2 as YSYEKL. The trim removed 2 bases at V and 7 bases at J, leaving 1 base unmatched. There are 13 residues in the CDR3. CDR3 amino acids: CASSQYRGGELFF. CDR3 in DNA: TGCGCCAGCAGCCAATACAGGGGCGGGGAGCTGTTTTTT.

The chain links TRBV2 to TRBJ2-1; D is perhaps TRBD1 (6 bases). Germline lookup yields CDR1 SNHLY and CDR2 FYNNEI. V lost 3 bases to trimming and J lost 7 bases, with 10 bases between them. The CDR3 covers 13 residues. This CDR3 reads CASSDPRGNEQFF. The CDR3 coding sequence is TGTGCCAGCAGTGATCCCAGGGGTAATGAGCAGTTCTTC.

This chain joins TRBV30 and TRBJ1-1; D is unclear. The CDR3 consists of 12 residues. The germline CDR1 and CDR2 sequences are GTSNPN and SVGIG (reference sequence). Between the trimmed V and J ends, which lost 0 bases and 7 bases, there was a span of 9 bases. CDR3 coding DNA: TGTGCCTGGAGTGTAAGTCACGGTGAAGCTTTCTTT. It codes for CAWSVSHGEAFF.

The V and J genes are TRBV14 and TRBJ2-3; D is unresolved. The CDR3 runs 13 residues. The V gene lost 4 bases and the J gene lost 7 bases, with 12 bases spanning the gap. The germline CDR1 and CDR2 sequences are SGHDN and FVKESK. The chain's CDR3 is CASSRTILNTQYF. CDR3 bases: TGTGCCAGCAGCCGAACCATCTTAAATACGCAGTATTTT. Using reference TRBV14 and TRBJ2-3 for the parts outside the CDR3, the full variable domain is EAGVTQFPSHSVIEKGQTVTLRCDPISGHDNLYWYRRVMGKEIKFLLHFVKESKQDESGMPNNRFLAERTGGTYSTLKVQPAELEDSGVYFCASSRTILNTQYFGPGTRLTVL.

The rearrangement joins TRBV13 to TRBJ2-1; 8 bases are shared with TRBD1. This CDR3 has 17 amino acids. With V trimmed by 5 bases and J by 0 bases, 9 bases remained unmatched. Germline CDR1 and CDR2: PRHDT and FYEKMQ (reference sequence). CDR3 DNA sequence: TGTGCCAGCAGCACCTCAGGGGGCTTGAGCTCCTACAATGAGCAGTTCTTC. This translates into CASSTSGGLSSYNEQFF.

For the CDR3, the DNA is TGCAGCGTCTTAGGAGCGTCTGTCAATGAGCAGTTCTTC. Its translation is CSVLGASVNEQFF. The rearrangement uses TRBV29-1 and TRBJ2-1; D remains unclear. CDR1 and CDR2 from the germline V gene are SQVTM and ANQGSEA. The CDR3 has 13 residues. With 6 bases removed from V and 6 bases from J, the gap between germline ends came to 15 bases.

This clonotype was seen a single time. This sequence joins TRBV7-9 and TRBJ2-5; D perhaps matches TRBD1 (6 bases). The CDR3 contains 16 residues. Between the trimmed V and J ends, which lost 7 bases and 5 bases, there was a span of 23 bases. Germline lookup yields CDR1 SEHNR and CDR2 FQNEAQ (reference sequence). The CDR3 DNA sequence: TGTGCCAGCAACCCTCCAGTGCTGGGGGCTCAGGAGACCCAGTACTTC. Its protein is CASNPPVLGAQETQYF.

V is TRBV30 and J is TRBJ2-2; D is unclear. The germline V gene encodes CDR1 GTSNPN and CDR2 SVGIG (reference sequence). Trimming took off 2 bases at V and 1 base at J, with 5 bases between the two ends. This CDR3 comprises 13 residues. The DNA of the CDR3 is TGTGCCTGGAGTTTTGTGAACACCGGGGAGCTGTTTTTT. Encoded protein: CAWSFVNTGELFF.

The rearrangement links TRBV3-1 to TRBJ2-7; D is possibly TRBD2 (6 bases). The germline CDR1 and CDR2 sequences are LGHDT and YNNKEL (reference sequence). This CDR3 comprises 18 residues. The V gene lost 4 bases and the J gene lost 0 bases, with 22 bases spanning the gap. CDR3 in DNA: TGTGCCAGCAGCCTCGGGACCTCGGACGGACTAAACTCCTACGAGCAGTACTTC. Protein sequence: CASSLGTSDGLNSYEQYF.

V usage is TRBV13 and J usage is TRBJ1-5, with D possibly matching TRBD1 (6 bases). V lost 5 bases to trimming and J lost 3 bases, with 8 bases between them. CDR1 and CDR2 (germline): PRHDT, FYEKMQ (reference sequence). This CDR3 spans 13 amino acids. The CDR3 coding sequence is TGTGCCAGCAGCAGGGGGTCCAATCAGCCCCAGCATTTT. Translating gives CASSRGSNQPQHF.

The chain has TRBV28 and TRBJ2-5; possibly TRBD1 for D (6 bases). CDR1 is MDHEN and CDR2 is SYDVKM in the germline V gene. V lost 6 bases, J lost 4 bases, and 15 bases lay in between. This CDR3 is built from 14 residues. CDR3 amino acids: CASRSGAGTETQYF. CDR3 DNA: TGTGCCAGCAGATCAGGGGCGGGTACAGAGACCCAGTACTTC. Full variable domain (remainder filled in from reference TRBV28 and TRBJ2-5): DVKVTQSSRYLVKRTGEKVFLECVQDMDHENMFWYRQDPGLGLRLIYFSYDVKMKEKGDIPEGYSVSREKKERFSLILESASTNQTSMYLCASRSGAGTETQYFGPGTRLLVL.